The 20 T cell receptor beta chains reported below all come from one sample, sequenced in a study of identical twins (dated by TCRdb to 2015 to 2016). Library creation used 5' RACE. The run used an Illumina HiSeq 2000. TCRdb took the public reads, trimmed them with fastp at Q25, ran MiXCR for clone calling and kept in-frame beta chains. Entries that share a CDR3 protein sequence are merged under the most common genes and DNA. The sample yields about 810,000 distinct CDR3 sequences; about 12% were counted once. The ten largest make up around 1.6% of the sample. The same data also contributed to another study, on yellow fever vaccine responses in identical twins.

The sequenced material came from PBMCs. The receptor set was obtained from a young woman in good health.

This chain joins TRBV18 and TRBJ1-1, with TRBD1 as a possible D gene (5 bases). Germline V CDR1 and CDR2: KGHSH, LQKENI. V lost 0 bases and J lost 5, with 13 bases in between. The CDR3 extends over 15 amino acids. The CDR3 sequence is CASSPPGVTGTEAFF. CDR3 sequence (DNA): TGTGCCAGCTCACCACCGGGGGTGACTGGGACTGAAGCTTTCTTT.

CDR3 residues: CASSQDMSLGFGQYF. As DNA, the CDR3 is TGCGCCAGCAGCCAAGATATGTCCTTGGGTTTCGGGCAGTACTTC. The chain employs TRBV4-1 and TRBJ2-7; D ambiguous. The V gene's germline CDR1 is MGHRA and CDR2 YSYEKL. The V and J ends lost 0 bases and 9 bases respectively, with 18 bases between them. This CDR3 is 15 amino acids long.

This rearrangement joins TRBV7-8 to TRBJ1-5; D might be TRBD1 (6 bases). Germline-derived CDR1 and CDR2 are SGHVS and FQNEAQ. This CDR3 has 15 residues. V dropped 5 bases and J dropped 4 bases, with 15 bases sitting between them. The CDR3 region is CASSRGRDLNQPQHF. The CDR3 DNA reads as TGTGCCAGCAGCCGGGGGCGGGACCTAAATCAGCCCCAGCATTTT.

V is TRBV5-1 and J is TRBJ1-5; D gene unclear. The CDR3 has 15 amino acids. Per germline, CDR1 SGHRS and CDR2 YFSETQ. Trimming stripped 7 bases from V and 0 bases from J, with 14 bases between. The CDR3 sequence: CASLRGRNSNQPQHF. The DNA of the CDR3 is TGCGCCAGCCTAAGAGGACGGAATAGCAATCAGCCCCAGCATTTT.

The sample holds a few counts of this clonotype. The V gene is TRBV15, the J gene TRBJ2-1; 10 bases are a match to TRBD2. J lost 0 bases, V lost 8 bases, and 1 base had no gene match. The germline V gene has CDR1 LNHNV and CDR2 YYDKDF (reference sequence). This CDR3 is 14 amino acids long. CDR3 residues: CATSSGSSYNEQFF. In DNA form, the CDR3 reads TGTGCCACCTCTAGCGGGAGCTCCTACAATGAGCAGTTCTTC.

The chain is built from TRBV20-1 and TRBJ2-6; 7 bases agree with TRBD2. Germline CDR1 reads DFQATT; CDR2 reads SNEGSKA (reference sequence). This CDR3 is built from 15 residues. Trimming cost V 3 bases and J 3 bases; bases outside gene matches: 5. CDR3 region: CSASLRGVGANVLTF. The CDR3, as DNA: TGCAGTGCTAGTTTACGGGGGGTTGGGGCCAACGTCCTGACTTTC.

This clonotype was counted at least ten times. V usage is TRBV6-1 and J usage is TRBJ1-2; D gene ambiguous. V was cut by 6 bases and J by 4 bases, with 12 bases left in between. This CDR3 is 13 amino acids long. The germline gives CDR1 MNHNS, CDR2 SASEGT. In nucleotides, the CDR3 is TGTGCCAGCAGAGCCGGGGAGGGCTATGGCTACACCTTC. Translation: CASRAGEGYGYTF.

This chain uses TRBV28 with TRBJ1-4; D remains unclear. CDR1 and CDR2 (germline): MDHEN, SYDVKM. CDR3 length equals 13 residues. Trimming shortened V by 4 bases and J by 13 bases, and 16 bases separated the two germline ends. The CDR3 DNA reads as TGTGCCAGCAGTTCCCCGGACGGAATTGGACTGTTTTTT. Its translation is CASSSPDGIGLFF.

This clonotype has more than one count but fewer than ten. The V and J genes are TRBV7-2 and TRBJ1-6, with TRBD1 matching 7 bases. CDR3 length: 14 amino acids. After removal of 1 base from V and 14 bases from J, the junction contained 8 bases not matched to a gene. Looked up from germline, CDR1 is SGHTA and CDR2 is FQGNSA. CDR3 DNA sequence: TGTGCCAGCAGCTTAGGAGACAGGGCTTTATCCCTCCACTTT. Protein product: CASSLGDRALSLHF.

J is TRBJ2-5 and V is TRBV4-1, with 8 bases that match TRBD1. The J segment lost 3 bases and the V segment lost 2 bases, leaving 2 bases of the junction unmatched. CDR1 is MGHRA, CDR2 YSYEKL, per germline. The CDR3 totals 14 residues. CDR3 amino acids: CASSQPDREETQYF. The DNA of the CDR3 is TGCGCCAGCAGCCAACCGGACAGGGAAGAGACCCAGTACTTC.

This clonotype appeared a few times. The chain recombines TRBV6-1 with TRBJ2-2; the match to TRBD1 covers 8 bases. Germline assignment: CDR1 MNHNS and CDR2 SASEGT. V lost 6 bases and J lost 7; bases outside the gene matches: 10. This CDR3 is built from 15 residues. CDR3 loop: CASSPQQGVGGELFF. As DNA, the CDR3 is TGTGCCAGCAGCCCCCAACAGGGGGTCGGCGGGGAGCTGTTTTTT.

The chain is built from TRBV15 and TRBJ2-4, with a possible D match to TRBD2 (7 bases). This CDR3 has 17 amino acids. Germline V CDR1 and CDR2: LNHNV, YYDKDF (reference sequence). Trimming removed 2 bases at V and 4 bases at J, with 18 bases between. The CDR3 loop reads CATSRWGGGSAKNIQYF. In DNA, the CDR3 is TGTGCCACCAGCAGATGGGGGGGGGGCTCGGCAAAAAACATTCAGTACTTC.

The rearrangement links TRBV12-3 or TRBV12-4 to TRBJ2-1; D is unresolved. The CDR3 is made up of 15 amino acids. The ends were cut back, 6 bases at V and 1 base at J, with 13 bases in the middle. The CDR3 spells CASSPLITSYNEQFF. CDR3 DNA: TGTGCCAGCAGCCCACTCATTACATCCTACAATGAGCAGTTCTTC.

On this clonotype itself: Compared with germline, one end of the junction differs, possibly owing to a read error. DNA of the CDR3: TGTGCCAGCACCCCGGGGGACCCGGCTTCTCATTTT. This sequence encodes CASTPGDPASHF. This chain uses TRBV2 with TRBJ2-3; D possibly corresponds to TRBD2 (6 bases). The CDR3 loop spans 12 amino acids. Per the germline V gene, CDR1 is SNHLY and CDR2 is FYNNEI.

The J gene is TRBJ2-1, the V gene TRBV15, with 9 bases matching TRBD1. The CDR3 runs to 16 residues. The germline CDR1 and CDR2 sequences are LNHNV and YYDKDF (reference sequence). V trimming: 5 bases; J trimming: 5 bases; junction bases outside the gene matches: 10. CDR3 in amino acids: CATSRWRTGAHNEQFF. In nucleotides, the CDR3 is TGTGCCACCAGCCGATGGAGGACAGGGGCCCACAATGAGCAGTTCTTC.

V gene TRBV11-1 combines with J gene TRBJ2-5, with TRBD1 matching 11 bases. The germline V gene has CDR1 SGHAT and CDR2 FQDESV (reference sequence). V lost 5 bases to trimming and J lost 5 bases; unmatched junction nucleotides: 16. The CDR3 runs 18 residues. CDR3 sequence reads: CASSGKLDRGLFGETQYF. For the CDR3, the DNA is TGTGCCAGCAGCGGTAAACTGGACAGGGGGCTTTTCGGGGAGACCCAGTACTTC. The full variable domain, rest sourced from reference TRBV11-1 and TRBJ2-5, is EAEVAQSPRYKITEKSQAVAFWCDPISGHATLYWYRQILGQGPELLVQFQDESVVDDSQLPKDRFSAERLKGVDSTLKIQPAELGDSAMYLCASSGKLDRGLFGETQYFGPGTRLLVL.

The V call is TRBV6-4, the J call TRBJ2-2, with 9 bases aligning to TRBD2. Per the germline V gene, CDR1 is MRHNA and CDR2 is SNTAGT. Trimming removed 5 bases from V and 6 bases from J; junction bases left unmatched: 16. This CDR3 comprises 18 residues. CDR3 sequence reads: CASSHRSGGGAGSGELFF. The DNA of the CDR3 is TGTGCCAGCAGTCACCGCTCTGGCGGGGGGGCTGGGTCCGGGGAGCTGTTTTTT.

This clonotype was counted only a few times. This chain uses TRBV24-1 with TRBJ2-6; no reliable D call. The V and J ends lost 5 bases and 1 base respectively, with 11 bases between them. This CDR3 is 16 amino acids long. Germline lookup yields CDR1 KGHDR and CDR2 SFDVKD. CDR3 nucleotide sequence: TGTGCCACCAGTGGTTGGAGCGATTCTGGGGCCAACGTCCTGACTTTC. It yields the protein CATSGWSDSGANVLTF.

This clonotype was counted between two and nine times. The CDR3 loop is CSALPRLDEKLFF. CDR3 sequence (DNA): TGCAGTGCTCTGCCCAGGTTGGATGAAAAACTGTTTTTT. The V call is TRBV20-1, the J call TRBJ1-4; D uncertain. With 5 bases removed from V and 6 bases from J, the gap between germline ends came to 13 bases. Germline CDR1 and CDR2: DFQATT and SNEGSKA (reference sequence). CDR3 length: 13 amino acids.

This clonotype has more than one count but fewer than ten. The chain has TRBV20-1 and TRBJ1-1; possibly TRBD1 for D (5 bases). Germline-derived CDR1 and CDR2 are DFQATT and SNEGSKA (reference sequence). V was trimmed by 6 bases and J by 1 base, leaving 9 bases between them. The CDR3 consists of 12 residues. CDR3: CSAGGKNTEAFF. CDR3 coding DNA: TGCAGTGCGGGGGGAAAGAACACTGAAGCTTTCTTT.